A selection of T cell receptor beta chains follows, all from one sample in a study of blood T cell repertoires in COVID-19. Libraries were prepared by immunoSEQ multiplex PCR; TCRdb keeps only in-frame clonotypes and omits some of them. The sample contains over 200,000 clones, under 90% of which appear only once. The sample was PBMCs or T cells enriched from blood (not recorded which). The receptors come from a man between 60 and 70 years old who had recovered from COVID-19. Both conserved end residues are part of each CDR3. D genes are given only for firm matches. A clone size is listed for some rows: how often the clone was seen (once, few, many), or a class if it is expanded.

D: TRBD1
size: NA
J: TRBJ2-1
V: TRBV19
CDR3: CASSPRGGSYNEQFF
DNA: TGTGCCAGTAGTCCCCGAGGGGGCAGTTACAATGAGCAGTTCTTC

D: NA
size: NA
J: TRBJ2-7
V: TRBV13
CDR3: CASSPRQRSYEQYF
DNA: TGTGCCAGCAGCCCCCGACAGCGATCCTACGAGCAGTACTTC

D: NA
size: NA
J: TRBJ1-3
V: TRBV18
CDR3: CASSPGQAVSGNTIYF
DNA: TGTGCCAGCTCACCGGGACAAGCAGTCTCTGGAAACACCATATATTTT

D: NA
size: NA
J: TRBJ1-2
V: TRBV11-2
CDR3: CASSRQQGYGYGYTF
DNA: TGTGCCAGCAGCCGCCAACAGGGTTACGGCTATGGCTACACCTTC

D: NA
size: once
J: TRBJ1-1
V: TRBV11-3
CDR3: CASSLQLNTEAFF
DNA: TGTGCCAGCAGCTTGCAGTTGAACACTGAAGCTTTCTTT

D: TRBD1
size: NA
J: TRBJ1-2
V: TRBV11-3
CDR3: CASSPGQGHGYTF
DNA: TGTGCCAGCAGCCCAGGACAGGGTCATGGCTACACCTTC

D: NA
size: NA
J: TRBJ1-1
V: TRBV19
CDR3: CASSIRTENTEAFF
DNA: TGTGCCAGTAGTATAAGGACAGAGAACACTGAAGCTTTCTTT

D: NA
size: once
J: TRBJ1-5
V: TRBV7-2
CDR3: CASSDRGNQPQHF
DNA: TGTGCCAGCAGCGACAGAGGCAATCAGCCCCAGCATTTT

D: TRBD1
size: NA
J: TRBJ2-2
V: TRBV7-3
CDR3: CASSLGTGIGELFF
DNA: TGTGCCAGCAGCTTAGGGACAGGGATCGGGGAGCTGTTTTTT

D: NA
size: NA
J: TRBJ2-7
V: TRBV15
CDR3: CATSRAKGASEQYF
DNA: TGTGCCACCAGCAGAGCAAAAGGGGCCTCCGAGCAGTACTTC

D: TRBD2
size: NA
J: TRBJ2-1
V: TRBV4-2
CDR3: CASSHIYPSGGYNEQFF
DNA: TGTGCCAGCAGCCACATATATCCTAGCGGGGGATACAATGAGCAGTTCTTC

D: TRBD2
size: few
J: TRBJ2-5
V: TRBV5-6
CDR3: CASSLVTGLADQETQYF
DNA: TGTGCCAGCAGCTTGGTAACCGGACTAGCGGACCAAGAGACCCAGTACTTC

D: TRBD2
size: NA
J: TRBJ2-1
V: TRBV9
CDR3: CASSPRGVDGEQFF
DNA: TGTGCCAGCAGCCCCCGGGGGGTTGATGGTGAGCAGTTCTTC

D: TRBD2
size: NA
J: TRBJ2-3
V: TRBV3-1/TRBV3-2
CDR3: CASSQANSGVSDTQYF
DNA: TGTGCCAGCAGCCAAGCTAATAGCGGGGTCTCAGATACGCAGTATTTT

D: TRBD1
size: NA
J: TRBJ1-4
V: TRBV6-1
CDR3: CASSDTWTGGVEKLFF
DNA: TGTGCCAGCAGTGACACCTGGACAGGGGGTGTTGAAAAACTGTTTTTT

D: NA
size: NA
J: TRBJ1-2
V: TRBV6-2/TRBV6-3
CDR3: CASSYFVDLDGYTF
DNA: TGTGCCAGCAGTTATTTCGTGGACTTGGATGGCTACACCTTC

D: TRBD1
size: NA
J: TRBJ1-5
V: TRBV7-2
CDR3: CASSLDRGNQPQHF
DNA: TGTGCCAGCAGCTTGGACAGGGGAAATCAGCCCCAGCATTTT

D: NA
size: few
J: TRBJ2-2
V: TRBV9
CDR3: CASSLIPGGELFF
DNA: TGTGCCAGCAGCTTAATCCCGGGGGGGGAGCTGTTTTTT

D: TRBD1
size: NA
J: TRBJ1-3
V: TRBV5-1
CDR3: CASSLTGGHSGNTIYF
DNA: TGCGCCAGCAGCTTGACAGGGGGCCACTCTGGAAACACCATATATTTT

D: TRBD1
size: NA
J: TRBJ1-2
V: TRBV24-1
CDR3: CATSEPSQGALGYTF
DNA: TGTGCCACCAGTGAACCCTCCCAGGGGGCGCTTGGCTACACCTTC

D: NA
size: NA
J: TRBJ1-6
V: TRBV13
CDR3: CASYRRAGGSNSPLHF
DNA: TGTGCCAGCTACCGCCGAGCGGGGGGATCCAATTCACCCCTCCACTTT

D: NA
size: NA
J: TRBJ2-7
V: TRBV18
CDR3: CASSQRSGSYEQYF
DNA: TGTGCCAGCTCCCAAAGGTCGGGATCCTACGAGCAGTACTTC

D: TRBD1
size: NA
J: TRBJ2-5
V: TRBV6-2/TRBV6-3
CDR3: CASSYSGRQGETQYF
DNA: TGTGCCAGCAGTTACTCGGGTCGACAGGGTGAGACCCAGTACTTC

D: NA
size: few
J: TRBJ2-3
V: TRBV4-2
CDR3: CASSPQQGSTDTQYF
DNA: TGTGCCAGCAGCCCGCAACAGGGAAGTACAGATACGCAGTATTTT

D: NA
size: NA
J: TRBJ2-5
V: TRBV19
CDR3: CASSIGGGDETQYF
DNA: TGTGCCAGTAGTATTGGAGGCGGGGATGAGACCCAGTACTTC

D: NA
size: few
J: TRBJ1-1
V: TRBV5-6
CDR3: CASSSTANTEAFF
DNA: TGTGCCAGCAGCTCAACTGCGAACACTGAAGCTTTCTTT

D: NA
size: NA
J: TRBJ2-7
V: TRBV13
CDR3: CASSFAWQGRYEQYF
DNA: TGTGCCAGCAGCTTTGCCTGGCAGGGTCGGTACGAGCAGTACTTC

D: NA
size: NA
J: TRBJ2-3
V: TRBV5-1
CDR3: CASSRGTPSTDTQYF
DNA: TGCGCCAGCAGCCGTGGGACACCGAGCACAGATACGCAGTATTTT